Following are 3 T cell receptor beta chains from one sample sequenced in a study of neoadjuvant anti-PD-1 for oral cavity cancer. The table came from immunoSEQ multiplex PCR; TCRdb's copy has only in-frame clones and leaves some out. Among 65,000 to 95,000 clones, about 84% were seen once, and the ten largest hold around 3.2%. The sequenced sample was PBMCs, obtained before nivolumab (anti-PD-1) treatment. The receptors originated from a person between 40 and 85 years old with oral cavity squamous cell carcinoma.

The chain recombines TRBV27 with TRBJ2-7; 8 bases match TRBD1. Germline CDR1 reads MNHEY; CDR2 reads SMNVEV (reference sequence). The CDR3 extends over 14 amino acids. V was pared by 8 bases and J by 3 bases, with 9 bases of the junction left unmatched. The CDR3 DNA is TGTGCCAGCTCCCGACAGGGGTTCGACTACGAGCAGTACTTC. Its protein is CASSRQGFDYEQYF.

V is TRBV7-3 and J is TRBJ2-1, with D possibly being TRBD1 (5 bases). The CDR3 runs to 14 residues. Germline V lookup: CDR1 SGHTA, CDR2 FQGTGA. V was clipped by 6 bases and J by 1 base, with 10 bases between them. In DNA, the CDR3 is TGTGCCAGCAGTCAGGGTAGGTCCTACAATGAGCAGTTCTTC. Residues: CASSQGRSYNEQFF. Full variable domain (rest looked up from reference TRBV7-3 and TRBJ2-1): GAGVSQTPSNKVTEKGKYVELRCDPISGHTALYWYRQSLGQGPEFLIYFQGTGAADDSGLPNDRFFAVRPEGSVSTLKIQRTERGDSAVYLCASSQGRSYNEQFFGPGTRLTVL.

The V gene is TRBV4-1, the J gene TRBJ2-7; TRBD2 matches 7 bases. The CDR3 contains 16 residues. The V and J ends lost 0 bases and 1 base, in that order; junction bases with no gene match: 6. Germline CDR1 and CDR2: MGHRA and YSYEKL. The CDR3 region is CASSQEWDYTSYEQYF. CDR3 in DNA: TGCGCCAGCAGCCAAGAGTGGGACTATACTTCCTACGAGCAGTACTTC.